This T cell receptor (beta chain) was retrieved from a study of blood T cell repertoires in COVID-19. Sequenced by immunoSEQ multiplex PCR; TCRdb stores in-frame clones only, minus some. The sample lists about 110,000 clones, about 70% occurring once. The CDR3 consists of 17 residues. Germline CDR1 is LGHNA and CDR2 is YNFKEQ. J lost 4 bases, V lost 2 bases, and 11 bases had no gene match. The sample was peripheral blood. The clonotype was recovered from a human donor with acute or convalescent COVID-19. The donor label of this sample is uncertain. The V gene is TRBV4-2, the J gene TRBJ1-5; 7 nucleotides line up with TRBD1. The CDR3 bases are TGTGCCAGCAGCCAATCGCCCGGGGCAGGGGGAAATCAGCCCCAGCATTTT. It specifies CASSQSPGAGGNQPQHF.